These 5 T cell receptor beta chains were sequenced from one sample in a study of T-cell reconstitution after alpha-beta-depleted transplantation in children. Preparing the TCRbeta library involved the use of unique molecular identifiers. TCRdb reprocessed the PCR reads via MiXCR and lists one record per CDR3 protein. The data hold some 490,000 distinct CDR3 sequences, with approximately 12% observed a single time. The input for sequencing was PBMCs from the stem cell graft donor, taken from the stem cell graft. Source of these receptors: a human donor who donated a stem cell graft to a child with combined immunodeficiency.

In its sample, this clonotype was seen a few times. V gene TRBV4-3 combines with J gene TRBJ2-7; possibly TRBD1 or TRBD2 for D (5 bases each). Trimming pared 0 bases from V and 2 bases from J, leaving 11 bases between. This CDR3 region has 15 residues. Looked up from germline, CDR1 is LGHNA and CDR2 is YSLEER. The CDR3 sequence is CASSQERDGTYEQYF. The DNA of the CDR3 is TGCGCCAGCAGCCAAGAAAGGGACGGTACCTACGAGCAGTACTTC.

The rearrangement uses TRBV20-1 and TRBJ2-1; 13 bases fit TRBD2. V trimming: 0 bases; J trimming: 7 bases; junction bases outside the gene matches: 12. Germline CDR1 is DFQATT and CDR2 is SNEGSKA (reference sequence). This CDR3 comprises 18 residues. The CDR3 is CSARDSRTSGRTRNEQFF. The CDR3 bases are TGCAGTGCTAGAGATTCGCGGACTAGCGGGAGAACTCGGAATGAGCAGTTCTTC.

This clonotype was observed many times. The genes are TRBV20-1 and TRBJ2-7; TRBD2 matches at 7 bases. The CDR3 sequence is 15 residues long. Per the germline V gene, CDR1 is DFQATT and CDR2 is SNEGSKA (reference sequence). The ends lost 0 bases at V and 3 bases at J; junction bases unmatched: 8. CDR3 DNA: TGCAGTGCTAGAGAGAACCTACTAGCGAACTACGAGCAGTACTTC. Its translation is CSARENLLANYEQYF.

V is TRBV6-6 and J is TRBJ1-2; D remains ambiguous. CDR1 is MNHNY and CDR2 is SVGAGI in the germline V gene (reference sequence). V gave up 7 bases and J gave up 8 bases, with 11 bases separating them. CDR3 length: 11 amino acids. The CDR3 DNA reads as TGTGCCAGCATGGGGTCGCGAGGCTACACCTTC. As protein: CASMGSRGYTF.

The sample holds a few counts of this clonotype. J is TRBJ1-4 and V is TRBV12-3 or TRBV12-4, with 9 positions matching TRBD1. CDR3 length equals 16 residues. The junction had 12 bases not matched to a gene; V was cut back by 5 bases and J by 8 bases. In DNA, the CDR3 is TGTGCCAGCAGTCCAAGAAGGGACAGGGCGAGCGAAAAACTGTTTTTT. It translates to CASSPRRDRASEKLFF.